One and the same sample provided the 18 T cell receptor beta chains below, sequenced in a study of T cell repertoires in cytomegalovirus infection (dated by TCRdb to about 2019). Sequencing relied on an Illumina HiSeq 1500. TCRdb reprocessed the public reads (quality trimming at Q25 with fastp, clone calling with MiXCR) and kept in-frame beta chains. Rows matching on CDR3 protein sequence are summarized as one entry with the most common DNA and genes. For this sample the table gives 650,000 to 850,000 distinct CDR3 sequences, of which about 27% were detected only once. Of the sample, about an eighth falls within the top ten clones. These receptors have no known antigen. This specimen's treatment or condition label, interpreted: in vitro stimulation with specific CMV peptide epitopes to enrich CMV-specific T cells. The material was cultured CD8+ T cells from PBMCs, obtained from culture after CMV antigen stimulation. The receptor source for this set is a human donor in good health (CMV status not recorded). Some clones in this sample may be carry-over from other donors' samples.

The chain employs TRBV5-5 and TRBJ1-4; 9 bases map to TRBD1. Trimming took 0 bases from V and 8 from J; bases not matched to a gene: 8. The CDR3 runs to 16 residues. Germline V CDR1 and CDR2: SGHKS, YYEKEE (reference sequence). The CDR3 is CASSLGETGGREKLFF. CDR3 sequence (DNA): TGTGCCAGCAGCTTGGGCGAAACAGGGGGCAGGGAAAAACTGTTTTTT.

This clonotype came up a few times. The rearrangement links TRBV6-1 to TRBJ2-7; no reliable D call. The germline gives CDR1 MNHNS, CDR2 SASEGT. This CDR3 is 16 amino acids long. V lost 4 bases and J lost 3, with 19 bases in between. CDR3 DNA sequence: TGTGCCAGCAGTGTCCTCGAGTGGGGAAGCCGCTACGAGCAGTACTTC. It translates to CASSVLEWGSRYEQYF.

This clonotype has only one observation. The chain combines TRBV20-1 with TRBJ1-3; D gene ambiguous. Germline-derived CDR1 and CDR2 are DFQATT and SNEGSKA (reference sequence). There are 16 residues in the CDR3. Deletions cut 1 base from V and 3 bases from J, with 16 bases between. Written as DNA, the CDR3 is TGCAGTGCTAGAGTGATCGTACCGAATTATGGAAACACCATATATTTT. Protein product: CSARVIVPNYGNTIYF.

This clonotype was detected a few times. The chain joins TRBV6-6 to TRBJ2-5; the D is unclear. Germline V CDR1 and CDR2: MNHNY, SVGAGI (reference sequence). The V end lost 10 bases, the J end lost 5 bases, and 5 bases lay between the germline ends. The CDR3 totals 9 residues. This chain's CDR3 is CATTETQYF. CDR3 coding DNA: TGTGCCACCACGGAGACCCAGTACTTC.

This chain uses TRBV7-9 with TRBJ1-1; D unresolved. There are 14 residues in the CDR3. Germline values: CDR1 SEHNR, CDR2 FQNEAQ (reference sequence). The germline V and J ends were trimmed by 5 bases and 0 bases, with 10 bases remaining between them. CDR3 sequence reads: CASSPRELNTEAFF. The CDR3 DNA follows: TGTGCCAGCAGCCCTAGGGAACTGAACACTGAAGCTTTCTTT.

This clonotype appeared a few times. This chain's CDR3 is CASSYSRAFRNTEAFF. In DNA, the CDR3 is TGTGCCAGCAGTTATTCTAGGGCTTTCAGGAACACTGAAGCTTTCTTT. This sequence joins TRBV6-5 and TRBJ1-1; no clear D. Trimming took off 3 bases at V and 1 base at J, with 15 bases between the two ends. In germline, CDR1 is MNHEY, CDR2 SVGAGI. The CDR3 contains 16 residues.

This clonotype was detected ten times or more. The chain employs TRBV7-9 and TRBJ2-7; D remains unclear. The CDR3 runs 11 residues. V was trimmed by 1 base and J by 4 bases, leaving 2 bases between them. Germline V lookup: CDR1 SEHNR, CDR2 FQNEAQ (reference sequence). CDR3: CASSLDYEQYV. CDR3 nucleotides: TGTGCCAGCAGCTTAGATTACGAGCAGTACGTC.

The chain is built from TRBV7-9 and TRBJ2-7; 9 nucleotides line up with TRBD1. CDR3 length equals 15 residues. The germline gives CDR1 SEHNR, CDR2 FQNEAQ (reference sequence). V lost 5 bases to trimming and J lost 7 bases; unmatched junction nucleotides: 12. The chain's CDR3 is CASSPAKTGGWEQYV. CDR3 sequence (DNA): TGTGCCAGCAGCCCGGCAAAGACAGGGGGATGGGAGCAGTACGTC.

The chain is built from TRBV7-6 and TRBJ2-7; TRBD1 matches 9 bases. Per germline, CDR1 SGHVS and CDR2 FNYEAQ. The CDR3 has 16 residues. J was trimmed by 4 bases and V by 5 bases; bases with no gene match: 12. CDR3 protein: CASSGSDRGYWYEQYF. The DNA of the CDR3 is TGTGCCAGCAGCGGGTCAGACAGGGGGTATTGGTACGAGCAGTACTTC.

The chain is built from TRBV20-1 and TRBJ1-1; 7 bases are shared with TRBD1. Germline-derived CDR1 and CDR2 are DFQATT and SNEGSKA (reference sequence). The V gene end was trimmed by 0 bases and the J gene end by 7 bases; junction bases not matched to a gene: 8. The CDR3 sequence is 14 residues long. In nucleotides, the CDR3 is TGCAGTGCTAGAGATCGGGGAGGGGGCCTTGAAGCTTTCTTT. This sequence encodes CSARDRGGGLEAFF.

This sequence joins TRBV7-9 and TRBJ1-2, with TRBD1 matching 7 bases. With 6 bases clipped from V and 0 bases from J, the junction kept 10 bases outside the gene matches. Germline V gene data show CDR1 as SEHNR and CDR2 as FQNEAQ (reference sequence). The CDR3 runs to 16 residues. CDR3 loop: CASRGVDRRTNYGYTF. CDR3 coding DNA: TGTGCCAGCAGAGGGGTGGACAGGAGAACTAACTATGGCTACACCTTC.

For the CDR3, the DNA is TGCAGCGTTGATATGAACACTGAAGCTTTCTTT. Protein sequence: CSVDMNTEAFF. The chain couples TRBV29-1 to TRBJ1-1, with D uncertain. CDR1 is SQVTM and CDR2 is ANQGSEA in the germline V gene. The CDR3 length is 11 residues. V was pared by 3 bases and J by 0 bases, with 2 bases between.

This clonotype was seen a single time. The chain has TRBV29-1 and TRBJ1-2; D may be TRBD1 (5 bases). V dropped 0 bases and J dropped 1 base, with 12 bases sitting between them. Germline V lookup: CDR1 SQVTM, CDR2 ANQGSEA. This CDR3 spans 15 amino acids. CDR3 sequence (DNA): TGCAGCGTTGAAGATCGGCGGGGGGATAACTATGGCTACACCTTC. Translation gives CSVEDRRGDNYGYTF. The full variable domain, its missing parts supplied by reference TRBV29-1 and TRBJ1-2, is SAVISQKPSRDICQRGTSLTIQCQVDSQVTMMFWYRQQPGQSLTLIATANQGSEATYESGFVIDKFPISRPNLTFSTLTVSNMSPEDSSIYLCSVEDRRGDNYGYTFGSGTRLTVV.

The chain has TRBV20-1 and TRBJ1-1, with 7 bases lining up with TRBD1. V was clipped by 0 bases and J by 4 bases; unmatched bases: 8. CDR1 DFQATT and CDR2 SNEGSKA come from the germline V gene (reference sequence). CDR3 length: 15 residues. The CDR3 bases are TGCAGTGCTAGAGATATGAAGGGGGCCGGCACTGAAGCTTTCTTT. Protein: CSARDMKGAGTEAFF.

V is TRBV2 and J is TRBJ2-2; either TRBD1 or TRBD2 may supply D (5 bases each). The V and J ends lost 5 bases and 6 bases respectively, with 13 bases between them. Germline CDR1 and CDR2: SNHLY and FYNNEI. The CDR3 is 14 amino acids. CDR3 bases: TGTGCCAGCAGTTCAACCCCGGGGCCCGGGGAGCTGTTTTTT. It yields the protein CASSSTPGPGELFF.

The chain joins TRBV11-1 to TRBJ1-4; D is perhaps TRBD1 (5 bases). The CDR3 covers 16 residues. Deletions cut 5 bases from V and 1 base from J, with 14 bases between. CDR1 SGHAT and CDR2 FQDESV come from the germline V gene (reference sequence). CDR3 DNA: TGTGCCAGCAGCCCACGGGGGGACGGAACTAATGAAAAACTGTTTTTT. Its protein is CASSPRGDGTNEKLFF.

The rearrangement uses TRBV29-1 and TRBJ2-1; D remains ambiguous. Trimming pared 2 bases from V and 9 bases from J, leaving 11 bases between. Germline CDR1 SQVTM, CDR2 ANQGSEA. CDR3 length: 12 residues. The CDR3: CSVEITAGEQFF. The CDR3, as DNA: TGCAGCGTTGAAATTACGGCAGGTGAGCAGTTCTTC.

This clonotype was seen at least ten times. The chain has TRBV7-2 and TRBJ2-1; no reliable D call. CDR1 and CDR2 (germline): SGHTA, FQGNSA. This CDR3 has 15 residues. The V end was cut by 0 bases, the J end by 4 bases, with 10 bases between. CDR3 coding DNA: TGTGCCAGCAGCTTAGCGCTTGGGCCTTACAATGAGCAGTTCTTC. Amino acid sequence: CASSLALGPYNEQFF.